The subject of this entry is one TCR beta chain. Its antigen is not identified. RNA transcripts served as the template for amplifying TCR beta CDR3 regions. HTBI primers drove first-round RT-PCR of the TCR CDR3. TCRdb re-called the multiplex PCR reads with MiXCR, one entry per CDR3 protein. The sample gives over 550,000 distinct CDR3 sequences, over 15% of which show up once; around 18% is in the top ten. Newly diagnosed hyperthyroidism, duration under 2 months, in patients aged 18 to 65. Source material for PBMCs was about 10 ml fresh peripheral blood. The sample belongs to a study of T cells in Graves' hyperthyroidism and ophthalmopathy. Study information: The authors collected peripheral blood at initial diagnosis, before any treatment. Study observations and caveats: Ophthalmopathy and stable hyperthyroidism were told apart by a 13 V-J model.

Germline lookup yields CDR1 SQVTM and CDR2 ANQGSEA. This CDR3 region has 13 residues. V dropped 3 bases and J dropped 5 bases, with 14 bases sitting between them. The sequenced material came from blood. The V and J genes are TRBV29-1 and TRBJ2-7; D unresolved. The receptor was isolated from a woman between 18 and 30 years old with Graves' hyperthyroidism. The CDR3 spells CSVDESGRNEQYF. The DNA for the CDR3 is TGCAGCGTTGATGAGTCCGGGCGAAACGAGCAGTACTTC.